This T cell receptor (beta chain) was obtained from a study of cytomegalovirus exposure and HLA in healthy donors (dated by TCRdb to 2017 to 2019). For the study in its entirety: According to an earlier analysis of several hundred of the donors, about 170 million T cells yielded approximately 120 million unique TCR beta sequences and 276 Gb of sequence data. In a later analysis, previously published TCR beta repertoires from roughly 710 donors were re-analyzed and high-resolution HLA genotyping was added so that TCR occurrence patterns could be studied. On average, roughly 240,000 unique TCR beta nucleotide sequences were sequenced per donor among roughly 430 genotyped donors of the cohort, with roughly 18% of those sequences being non-productive. The later analysis used no new phenotypic data to find candidate immune exposures, relying instead on TCR beta sequences and their occurrence across donors. The study was designed to test whether signatures of past pathogen exposure could be identified by cataloging public T cell receptors. The number of typed donors differed by locus: roughly 629-640 for A, B, C, DRB1 and DQB1; approximately 520 for DQA1; 606 for DPA1; and around 470 for DPB1. The study combined high-throughput TCR immunosequencing, statistical association of individual TCRs with disease status, and machine learning to predict cytomegalovirus infection status. An early release that covered several hundred HLA-typed donors contained 300 to 350 gigabases of sequencing data and approximately 85 million unique TCR sequences. Of the 300 to 500 genotyped donors, 70% to 90% were placed in the genetic ancestry cluster associated with self-reported Caucasian donors. A separate validation cohort of over a hundred different subjects was used in addition to the approximately 700-subject first cohort. Alongside the repertoire data, information on donor age, sex, ethnicity and CMV serostatus was compiled. HLA typing covered class I and class II loci at four-digit resolution. Roughly 5 DR-DQ haplotypes were handled as single units for association and clustering, since linkage in the cohort was strong. To decide whether each TCR beta V gene segment behaved as functional or pseudogenic, an earlier analysis of 587 of the donors relied on high-throughput TCR beta sequencing. Every discovery cohort repertoire had been produced on one sequencing platform. A later genetic analysis used genome-wide SNP genotypes for about 65% of the roughly 700 donors, treating that subset as a discovery cohort. The T cell repertoires of some 700 subjects were profiled by immunosequencing and related to cytomegalovirus serostatus. Findings and caveats that apply to the study as a whole: Some IMGT-functional V segments, including TRBV6-2 and TRBV6-3, could not be distinguished by the 87-base-pair reads and were therefore excluded. The study gave a list of over 150 TCR beta chains associated with cytomegalovirus. A further reported finding was that TCR beta sequences accurately predicted the HLA-A and HLA-B alleles for most subjects in the first cohort. While some public TCRs were present in many individuals, most TCR sequences turned up only very rarely across donors. A later genetic analysis associated a missense DCLRE1C variant with V-gene and J-gene trimming of TCR beta chains, and an independent cohort replicated the association. According to a later genetic analysis, donors in an Asian-associated ancestry cluster had fewer N-insertions in productive TCRs than the approximately 700-donor mean. According to a later analysis, most CMV-associated TCR beta chains appeared to be HLA-restricted, and the HLA associations seemed to be driven largely by CMV exposure. CMV serostatus was the only immune exposure information available for the cohort. In a later analysis, around 15,000 TCR beta sequences were associated with specific HLA alleles at a false discovery rate of 0.05. This cohort had only TCR beta chains sequenced, and the lack of alpha or paired-chain data limited which features could be detected. According to a later analysis, TCR association rates differed among HLA loci, with DRB1 alleles showing the most associated TCRs and HLA-C alleles showing the fewest. In a later analysis, HLA-associated TCR beta chains showed more clonal expansion and lower generation probabilities than non-associated chains that were equally common. In an earlier analysis of fewer than 750 of the donors, most TCR beta V segments were observed in productive rearrangements about 90% or about 30% of the time, broadly matching IMGT annotations. The classifier was reported to diagnose cytomegalovirus status with high specificity and sensitivity in both the original cohort and the validation cohort. In vitro tests confirmed that a few of the cytomegalovirus-associated TCR beta chains recognize cytomegalovirus antigens. The authors suggested that the approach could potentially be generalized to other disease states and immunological phenotypes. Linkage disequilibrium might explain the correlated functional status among segregating V segments, but an unknown experimental factor could not be excluded. Around 16 rarely observed V segments, including chromosome 9 orphons, were excluded from the earlier analysis of a few hundred of the donors because counts were too low. Strong co-occurrence of HLA alleles, especially DR and DQ, made assigning TCR associations to individual alleles difficult. The sequencing pipeline was judged likely to have produced a cluster of highly shared sequence variants as a technical artifact. In a later analysis, several top co-occurrence clusters were reported to appear linked to parvovirus B19, influenza, CMV and Epstein-Barr virus. Because some donors lacked HLA typing at each locus, the association tests relied only on the typed subset. The presence/absence analyses assumed that sequencing depth was roughly uniform across donors, and that assumption may not be true.

This clone was recorded a few times. Its binding antigen is unknown. Base qualities are not provided; no much larger clone lies one nucleotide away. The library was prepared using the immunoSEQ multiplex PCR assay. The multiplex PCR relied on a mix of 60 forward primers for TCR Vbeta segments and 13 reverse primers for TCR Jbeta segments. Amplification of the CDR3 region of rearranged TCR beta genes was performed with a multiplex PCR assay on genomic DNA. The Illumina HiSeq System was used to sequence the amplified TCR beta libraries as 87-base-pair reads. For the original study's pipeline: A later analysis counted some 80 million unique TCR beta chains across the 670 or so repertoires, and 10 million to 11 million of these chains were shared by at least two donors. A nearest-neighbor algorithm error-corrected the raw reads and collapsed the reads into unique sequences, merging closely related sequences to remove PCR and sequencing errors. Alignment of CDR3 sequences to IMGT reference sequences was used to assign V, D and J gene segments. Each retained sequence needed at least a six-nucleotide match to both a V gene segment and a J gene segment. A rearrangement counted as productive if the CDR3 had no stop codons and remained in frame with V and J, and every other rearrangement counted as non-productive. CDR3 was defined according to IMGT convention as the region running from the second conserved V-encoded cysteine to the conserved J-encoded phenylalanine. In an earlier analysis of around 600 of the donors, sequences lacking an unambiguous match to a single V gene segment were excluded. In an earlier analysis of 587 of the donors, a V segment was called functional when productive rearrangements were above 56.7%, and segregating when the standard deviation between donors exceeded 5%. To diagnose cytomegalovirus status from the catalog of TCR beta chain sequences, a statistical classification framework was built. In a later analysis, TCR nucleotide sequences were compared against IMGT/GENE-DB human TR gene sequences so that V and J genes could be assigned. In a later analysis, CDR3 sequences and most-parsimonious VDJ recombination scenarios were assigned using the TCRdist pipeline. A later analysis defined each TCR beta chain by its CDR3 amino acid sequence plus V-gene family, and excluded reads lacking a unique V-gene family. To address suspected cross-contamination and a sequencing artifact, a later analysis removed roughly 640 highly shared, low-generation-probability nucleotide sequences. In a later analysis, a clonal expansion index for each public chain was calculated from normalized within-repertoire ranks of inferred template counts. In a later analysis, generation probabilities were computed using a VDJ recombination model fitted to out-of-frame rearrangements, and the results were checked against IGoR. A later analysis scored TCR-TCR, TCR-HLA and TCR-CMV co-occurrence with hypergeometric tests, applying a repertoire-size bias correction to TCR pairs. A later analysis estimated false discovery rates by permuting HLA or CMV assignments 20 times. A later analysis grouped co-occurring TCRs with DBSCAN, adding TCRdist sequence similarity when clustering within HLA-allele-positive subsets. Repertoires with fewer than 30,000 or more than 120,000 public chains were left out of co-occurrence clustering, as were four to six repertoires with anomalous nucleotide sharing. TCRdb retrieved this table from immuneACCESS and kept in-frame rearrangements only. Not all clones are present; in checked studies, unresolved V genes account for under half, and no reason is known for the remainder. V and J calls and clone size are those listed in that table; D and trimming were worked out from the DNA. A total of under 200,000 clones appear in this sample, roughly 80% of them only once. The ten top clones hold approximately 2% of the sample.

The cohort consisted of some 730 healthy bone marrow donors. At the time of sampling, all cohort members were nominally healthy, though unrecorded immune exposures were likely present. CMV serostatus was positive for roughly 290 and negative for about 55% of the roughly 670 cohort members, and was not recorded for this donor. A peripheral blood sample was provided by each donor, and peripheral blood mononuclear cells were used for TCR beta sequencing. The Qiagen DNeasy Blood Extraction Kit was used to extract genomic DNA from the blood cell samples. CDR1 and CDR2 are read off the germline V gene as SGHDT and YYEEEE. Relative to germline, V is 1 base shorter and J is 5 bases shorter, with 16 bases between their ends. Including cysteine and phenylalanine, the CDR3 has 15 amino acids. Only CDR3 DNA remains: 45 bases, in frame from the first base.

The rearranged chain carries TRBV5-6 and TRBJ2-7; the D gene identity is not certain. The receptor comes from a human donor in good health. The sample comprised PBMCs. The encoded CDR3 is CASSLPGRYGDEQYF. The DNA sequence reads TGTGCCAGCAGCTTGCCAGGCCGGTATGGTGACGAGCAGTACTTC.